The clone carrying this T cell receptor (beta chain) has at least ten counts. The CDR3 sequence is 15 residues long. The germline V gene encodes CDR1 MDHEN and CDR2 SYDVKM. V gave up 1 base and J gave up 4 bases; unmatched junction bases: 5. This entry comes from a study of Graves' ophthalmopathy and Graves' hyperthyroidism. RNA transcripts served as template for amplifying TCR beta CDR3 sequences. First-round RT-PCR used HTBI primers; second-round multiplex PCR followed. MiXCR, applied by TCRdb to the multiplex PCR reads, yields one record per CDR3 protein. The top ten hold around 6.9% of the sample, which has hundreds of thousands of distinct CDR3 sequences, 20% to 25% seen once.

The rearrangement joins TRBV28 to TRBJ2-5, with TRBD1 matching 8 bases. This TCR derives from a woman between 18 and 29 years old with stable Graves' hyperthyroidism. Some clones in this sample may be carry-over from other donors' samples. Sequencing used peripheral blood. The CDR3 DNA reads as TGTGCCAGCAGTTTATACAGGGGGATCGGAGAGACCCAGTACTTC. Translating it yields CASSLYRGIGETQYF. Based on the CDR3 plus reference TRBV28 and TRBJ2-5, the full variable domain is DVKVTQSSRYLVKRTGEKVFLECVQDMDHENMFWYRQDPGLGLRLIYFSYDVKMKEKGDIPEGYSVSREKKERFSLILESASTNQTSMYLCASSLYRGIGETQYFGPGTRLLVL.